These T cell receptor beta chains were read from a single sample in a study of cytomegalovirus exposure and HLA in healthy donors. The assay was immunoSEQ multiplex PCR, and TCRdb's table has in-frame clones only and misses some. The sample holds roughly 140,000 clones, roughly 92% seen once. Sequencing was done on a sample of PBMCs. The receptor source for this set is a man younger than 30 in good health and CMV-seronegative. CDR3s include the opening cysteine and the closing phenylalanine or tryptophan. D genes are given only for firm matches. Clone size is not always given. Where it is, it says once, few, many or a class for expanded clones.

j_call: TRBJ1-5; clone_size: few; d_call: TRBD1; v_call: TRBV7-2; cdr3_length: 15; cdr3_aa: CASSLDRGVHQPQHF; cdr3_nt: TGTGCCAGCAGCTTAGACAGGGGGGTCCATCAGCCCCAGCATTTT
j_call: TRBJ2-7; clone_size: once; d_call: .; v_call: TRBV5-1; cdr3_length: 15; cdr3_aa: CASSLFVGSLGGQYF; cdr3_nt: TGCGCCAGCAGCTTATTTGTGGGGTCGTTGGGAGGGCAGTACTTC
j_call: TRBJ2-1; clone_size: .; d_call: .; v_call: TRBV5-1; cdr3_length: 14; cdr3_aa: CASSLGATSNEQFF; cdr3_nt: TGCGCCAGCAGCTTGGGAGCGACTAGCAATGAGCAGTTCTTC
j_call: TRBJ2-1; clone_size: .; d_call: .; v_call: TRBV7-2; cdr3_length: 18; cdr3_aa: CASSFQLNLAGALSEQFF; cdr3_nt: TGTGCCAGCAGCTTTCAACTAAACCTCGCTGGGGCGCTGAGTGAGCAGTTCTTC
j_call: TRBJ1-4; clone_size: few; d_call: .; v_call: TRBV5-6; cdr3_length: 14; cdr3_aa: CASSPGRVEEKLFF; cdr3_nt: TGTGCCAGCAGCCCCGGCAGGGTGGAGGAAAAACTGTTTTTT
j_call: TRBJ2-7; clone_size: .; d_call: TRBD1; v_call: TRBV5-1; cdr3_length: 17; cdr3_aa: CASSPPRTGTGSLEQYF; cdr3_nt: TGCGCCAGCAGCCCCCCCCGGACCGGGACAGGGTCTCTCGAGCAGTACTTC
j_call: TRBJ2-5; clone_size: .; d_call: TRBD2; v_call: TRBV18; cdr3_length: 14; cdr3_aa: CASSPIPGGETQYF; cdr3_nt: TGTGCCAGCTCTCCCATACCGGGGGGAGAGACCCAGTACTTC
j_call: TRBJ1-5; clone_size: .; d_call: TRBD1; v_call: TRBV2; cdr3_length: 14; cdr3_aa: CASNPRQGGQPQHF; cdr3_nt: TGTGCCAGCAACCCTCGACAGGGGGGTCAGCCCCAGCATTTT
j_call: TRBJ2-5; clone_size: .; d_call: TRBD1; v_call: TRBV9; cdr3_length: 16; cdr3_aa: CASSSRDRGFQETQYF; cdr3_nt: TGTGCCAGCAGCTCACGGGACAGGGGATTCCAAGAGACCCAGTACTTC
j_call: TRBJ2-5; clone_size: .; d_call: TRBD2; v_call: TRBV7-9; cdr3_length: 16; cdr3_aa: CASSSPLAGDQETQYF; cdr3_nt: TGTGCCAGCAGCTCCCCTTTAGCGGGAGACCAAGAGACCCAGTACTTC
j_call: TRBJ1-3; clone_size: .; d_call: .; v_call: TRBV30; cdr3_length: 15; cdr3_aa: CAWSVLTGNAGTIYF; cdr3_nt: TGTGCCTGGAGTGTACTAACGGGAAATGCAGGCACCATATATTTT
j_call: TRBJ1-1; clone_size: .; d_call: .; v_call: TRBV14; cdr3_length: 18; cdr3_aa: CASSLRPLTSIMNTEAFF; cdr3_nt: TGTGCCAGCAGCCTCAGGCCCCTGACCTCCATCATGAACACTGAAGCTTTCTTT
j_call: TRBJ2-7; clone_size: .; d_call: TRBD1; v_call: TRBV30; cdr3_length: 13; cdr3_aa: CAWSRDRGYEQYF; cdr3_nt: TGTGCCTGGAGTAGGGACAGGGGATACGAGCAGTACTTC
j_call: TRBJ2-7; clone_size: .; d_call: .; v_call: TRBV9; cdr3_length: 15; cdr3_aa: CASSPGGTGLYEQYF; cdr3_nt: TGTGCCAGCAGCCCCGGGGGGACAGGCCTCTACGAGCAGTACTTC